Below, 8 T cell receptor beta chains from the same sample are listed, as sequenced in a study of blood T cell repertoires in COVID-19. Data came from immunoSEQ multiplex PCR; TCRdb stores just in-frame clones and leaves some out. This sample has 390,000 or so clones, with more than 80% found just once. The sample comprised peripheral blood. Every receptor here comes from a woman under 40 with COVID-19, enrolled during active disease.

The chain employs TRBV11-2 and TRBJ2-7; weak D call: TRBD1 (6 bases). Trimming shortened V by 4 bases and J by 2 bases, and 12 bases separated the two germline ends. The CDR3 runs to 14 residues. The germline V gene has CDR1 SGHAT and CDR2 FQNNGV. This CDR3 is CASSSIRQAYEQYF. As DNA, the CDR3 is TGTGCCAGCAGCTCTATACGACAGGCCTACGAGCAGTACTTC.

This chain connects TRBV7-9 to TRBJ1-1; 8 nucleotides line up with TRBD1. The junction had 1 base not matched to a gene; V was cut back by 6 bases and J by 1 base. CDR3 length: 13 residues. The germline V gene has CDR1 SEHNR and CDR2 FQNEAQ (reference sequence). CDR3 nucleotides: TGTGCCAGCAGGGACAGGGAGAACACTGAAGCTTTCTTT. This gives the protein CASRDRENTEAFF.

The CDR3 DNA sequence: TGTGCCAGCAGTGAAGCGACAGGGAACTATGGCTACACCTTC. Translating gives CASSEATGNYGYTF. V usage is TRBV6-1 and J usage is TRBJ1-2, with TRBD1 matching 7 bases. CDR1 is MNHNS and CDR2 is SASEGT in the germline V gene. V shed 0 bases and J 2 bases; nucleotides not matched to a gene: 0. The CDR3 loop spans 14 amino acids.

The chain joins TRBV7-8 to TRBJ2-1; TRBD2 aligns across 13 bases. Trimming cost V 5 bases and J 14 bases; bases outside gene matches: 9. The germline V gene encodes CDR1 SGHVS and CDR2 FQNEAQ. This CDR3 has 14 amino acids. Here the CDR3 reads CASSDRGTSGTEFF. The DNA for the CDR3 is TGTGCCAGCAGCGACCGTGGGACTAGCGGGACTGAGTTCTTC.

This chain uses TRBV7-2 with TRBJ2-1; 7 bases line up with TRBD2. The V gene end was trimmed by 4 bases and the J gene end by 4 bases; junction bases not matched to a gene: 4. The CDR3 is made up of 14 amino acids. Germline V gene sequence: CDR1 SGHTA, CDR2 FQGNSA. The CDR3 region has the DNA TGTGCCAGCAGCTCCGGGACTACATACAATGAGCAGTTCTTC. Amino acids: CASSSGTTYNEQFF.

CDR3 coding DNA: TGTGCCAGCAGCTTAGCGCGGGGGGCGTTCACCGGGGAGCTGTTTTTT. Its protein is CASSLARGAFTGELFF. The V call is TRBV7-9, the J call TRBJ2-2, with TRBD2 matching 8 bases. The CDR3 spans 16 residues. Per germline, CDR1 SEHNR and CDR2 FQNEAQ (reference sequence). V shed 0 bases and J 4 bases; nucleotides not matched to a gene: 4.

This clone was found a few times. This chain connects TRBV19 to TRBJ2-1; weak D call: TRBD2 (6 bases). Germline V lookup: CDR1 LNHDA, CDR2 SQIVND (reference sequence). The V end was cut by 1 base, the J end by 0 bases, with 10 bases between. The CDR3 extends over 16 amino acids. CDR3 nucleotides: TGTGCCAGTAGTATAGTTAGCGGAGGCTCCTACAATGAGCAGTTCTTC. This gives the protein CASSIVSGGSYNEQFF. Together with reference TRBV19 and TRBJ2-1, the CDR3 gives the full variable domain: DGGITQSPKYLFRKEGQNVTLSCEQNLNHDAMYWYRQDPGQGLRLIYYSQIVNDFQKGDIAEGYSVSREKKESFPLTVTSAQKNPTAFYLCASSIVSGGSYNEQFFGPGTRLTVL.

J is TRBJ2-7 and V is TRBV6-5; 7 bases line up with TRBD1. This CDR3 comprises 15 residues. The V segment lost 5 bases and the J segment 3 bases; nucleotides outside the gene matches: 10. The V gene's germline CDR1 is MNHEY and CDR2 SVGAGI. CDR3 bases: TGTGCCAGCAGTCCCCGAAGGGCAGGGGGCTACGAGCAGTACGTC. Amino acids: CASSPRRAGGYEQYV.